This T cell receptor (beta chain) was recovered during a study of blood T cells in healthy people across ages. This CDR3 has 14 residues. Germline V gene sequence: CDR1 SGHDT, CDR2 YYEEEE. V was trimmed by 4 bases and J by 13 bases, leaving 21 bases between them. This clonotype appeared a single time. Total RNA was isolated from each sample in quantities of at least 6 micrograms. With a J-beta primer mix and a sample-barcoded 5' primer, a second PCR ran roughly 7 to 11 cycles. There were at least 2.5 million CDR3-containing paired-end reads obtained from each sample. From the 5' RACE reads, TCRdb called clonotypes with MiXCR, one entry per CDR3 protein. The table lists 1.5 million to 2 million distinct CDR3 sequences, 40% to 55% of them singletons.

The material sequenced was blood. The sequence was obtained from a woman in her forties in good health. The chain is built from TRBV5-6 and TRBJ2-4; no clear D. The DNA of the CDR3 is TGTGCCAGCAGCCTATCGCTTCTTCAGGATGAGCAGTACTTC. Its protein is CASSLSLLQDEQYF.